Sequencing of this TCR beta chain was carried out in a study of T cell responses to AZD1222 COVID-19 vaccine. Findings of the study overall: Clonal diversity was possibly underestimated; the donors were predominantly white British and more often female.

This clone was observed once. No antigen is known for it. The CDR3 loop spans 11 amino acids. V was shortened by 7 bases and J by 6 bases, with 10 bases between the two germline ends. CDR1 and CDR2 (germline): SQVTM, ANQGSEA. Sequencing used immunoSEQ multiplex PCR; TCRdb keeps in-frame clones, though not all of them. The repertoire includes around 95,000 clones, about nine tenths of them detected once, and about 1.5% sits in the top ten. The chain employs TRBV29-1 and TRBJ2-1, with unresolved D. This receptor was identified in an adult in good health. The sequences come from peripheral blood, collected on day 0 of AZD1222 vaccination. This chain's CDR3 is CSALKLNEQFF. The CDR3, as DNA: TGCAGCGCCCTAAAGCTCAATGAGCAGTTCTTC.